A selection of T cell receptor beta chains follows, all from one sample in a study of blood T cell repertoires in COVID-19. Repertoires were generated with immunoSEQ multiplex PCR, while TCRdb's copy carries only in-frame clones and drops some. The profile shows about 170,000 clones, more than 70% of them singletons. The source material was peripheral blood. These receptors were obtained from a woman aged 70-85 years who had recovered from COVID-19. Both conserved end residues are part of each CDR3. The D gene is left open where the match is weak. Clone sizes are given selectively: once, few, many, or a class where the clone is expanded.

D gene: NA
J gene: TRBJ1-2
V gene: TRBV18
clone size: once
CDR3 protein: CASSPDSNYGYTF
CDR3 DNA: TGTGCCAGCTCACCCGACAGTAACTATGGCTACACCTTC

D gene: TRBD1
J gene: TRBJ2-7
V gene: TRBV9
clone size: NA
CDR3 protein: CASSPTGGTPREQYF
CDR3 DNA: TGTGCCAGCAGCCCCACAGGGGGCACCCCTCGGGAGCAGTACTTC

D gene: TRBD1
J gene: TRBJ1-1
V gene: TRBV5-8
clone size: NA
CDR3 protein: CASSFVRGRTEAFF
CDR3 DNA: TGTGCCAGCAGCTTTGTCAGGGGGCGTACTGAAGCTTTCTTT

D gene: TRBD2
J gene: TRBJ2-7
V gene: TRBV9
clone size: NA
CDR3 protein: CASSVTSETYEQYF
CDR3 DNA: TGTGCCAGCAGCGTGACTAGCGAAACCTACGAGCAGTACTTC

D gene: NA
J gene: TRBJ1-6
V gene: TRBV27
clone size: NA
CDR3 protein: CARGRGHTVDSPLHF
CDR3 DNA: TGTGCCAGAGGGCGGGGTCACACGGTGGATTCACCCCTCCACTTT

D gene: NA
J gene: TRBJ2-1
V gene: TRBV7-9
clone size: NA
CDR3 protein: CASSTTGGPREQFF
CDR3 DNA: TGTGCCAGCAGCACTACGGGGGGCCCAAGGGAGCAGTTCTTC

D gene: NA
J gene: TRBJ1-5
V gene: TRBV5-1
clone size: NA
CDR3 protein: CASSSSPGRPQHF
CDR3 DNA: TGCGCCAGCAGCTCCTCGCCGGGGAGGCCCCAGCATTTT

D gene: TRBD2
J gene: TRBJ2-5
V gene: TRBV7-3
clone size: NA
CDR3 protein: CASSLIGSGRETQYF
CDR3 DNA: TGTGCCAGCAGCTTAATAGGCAGCGGGAGAGAGACCCAGTACTTC

D gene: NA
J gene: TRBJ2-3
V gene: TRBV5-1
clone size: NA
CDR3 protein: CASSLGLPGTDTQYF
CDR3 DNA: TGCGCCAGCAGCTTGGGACTCCCAGGCACAGATACGCAGTATTTT

D gene: TRBD2
J gene: TRBJ2-3
V gene: TRBV7-3
clone size: NA
CDR3 protein: CASSLYGTSGGTPGTDTQYF
CDR3 DNA: TGTGCCAGCAGCTTATACGGGACTAGCGGGGGGACCCCTGGCACAGATACGCAGTATTTT

D gene: NA
J gene: TRBJ1-1
V gene: TRBV5-1
clone size: NA
CDR3 protein: CASSLGLAGTNTEAFF
CDR3 DNA: TGCGCCAGCAGCTTGGGTCTGGCGGGGACGAACACTGAAGCTTTCTTT

D gene: TRBD1
J gene: TRBJ1-6
V gene: TRBV27
clone size: few
CDR3 protein: CASSWTGGAPGDSPLHF
CDR3 DNA: TGTGCCAGCAGTTGGACAGGGGGGGCCCCTGGGGATTCACCCCTCCACTTT

D gene: NA
J gene: TRBJ2-3
V gene: TRBV10-1
clone size: NA
CDR3 protein: CASSRRDFTDTQYF
CDR3 DNA: TGCGCCAGCAGCCGAAGGGACTTCACAGATACGCAGTATTTT

D gene: NA
J gene: TRBJ1-1
V gene: TRBV5-1
clone size: NA
CDR3 protein: CASSSGWGANTEAFF
CDR3 DNA: TGCGCCAGCAGCTCGGGGTGGGGTGCCAACACTGAAGCTTTCTTT

D gene: NA
J gene: TRBJ2-6
V gene: TRBV27
clone size: NA
CDR3 protein: CASGGFQANVLTF
CDR3 DNA: TGTGCCAGTGGGGGGTTTCAGGCCAACGTCCTGACTTTC

D gene: NA
J gene: TRBJ2-2
V gene: TRBV21-1
clone size: NA
CDR3 protein: CASSKGGQGAGELFF
CDR3 DNA: TGTGCCAGCAGCAAAGGGGGGCAGGGTGCCGGGGAGCTGTTTTTT

D gene: NA
J gene: TRBJ1-5
V gene: TRBV19
clone size: NA
CDR3 protein: CASSFPGEFQPQHF
CDR3 DNA: TGTGCCAGTAGTTTTCCAGGGGAATTTCAGCCCCAGCATTTT

D gene: TRBD2
J gene: TRBJ2-7
V gene: TRBV7-8
clone size: few
CDR3 protein: CASSYQRGGLVTSEQYF
CDR3 DNA: TGTGCCAGCAGCTACCAGAGGGGCGGACTAGTGACTAGCGAGCAGTACTTC

D gene: TRBD1
J gene: TRBJ2-6
V gene: TRBV15
clone size: NA
CDR3 protein: CATARTGGSSGANVLTF
CDR3 DNA: TGTGCCACCGCCAGGACAGGGGGGAGCTCTGGGGCCAACGTCCTGACTTTC

D gene: NA
J gene: TRBJ1-5
V gene: TRBV19
clone size: NA
CDR3 protein: CATRRTQALPRNQPQHF
CDR3 DNA: TGTGCCACCCGGAGGACCCAGGCCCTCCCCCGTAATCAGCCCCAGCATTTT

D gene: TRBD1
J gene: TRBJ1-4
V gene: TRBV12-5
clone size: NA
CDR3 protein: CARTGTGTTNEKLFF
CDR3 DNA: TGTGCTAGAACCGGGACAGGGACAACTAATGAAAAACTGTTTTTT

D gene: TRBD2
J gene: TRBJ2-3
V gene: TRBV19
clone size: NA
CDR3 protein: CAAGGAPRPDTQYF
CDR3 DNA: TGTGCCGCCGGGGGGGCCCCTCGGCCAGATACGCAGTATTTT

D gene: NA
J gene: TRBJ2-7
V gene: TRBV28
clone size: NA
CDR3 protein: CASSPPGYEQYF
CDR3 DNA: TGTGCCAGCAGCCCCCCGGGCTACGAGCAGTACTTC

D gene: TRBD2
J gene: TRBJ2-3
V gene: TRBV4-3
clone size: NA
CDR3 protein: CASSQAASGSTDTQYF
CDR3 DNA: TGCGCCAGCAGCCAAGCGGCTAGCGGGAGCACAGATACGCAGTATTTT

D gene: NA
J gene: TRBJ2-2
V gene: TRBV18
clone size: NA
CDR3 protein: CASSPVGTVNTGELFF
CDR3 DNA: TGTGCCAGCTCACCCGTCGGGACTGTAAACACCGGGGAGCTGTTTTTT

D gene: NA
J gene: TRBJ2-1
V gene: TRBV9
clone size: NA
CDR3 protein: CASSSPSSPGWNEQFF
CDR3 DNA: TGTGCCAGCTCCTCCCCGAGCTCCCCGGGGTGGAATGAGCAGTTCTTC

D gene: NA
J gene: TRBJ2-1
V gene: TRBV29-1
clone size: NA
CDR3 protein: CSVELDRSPGFYNEQFF
CDR3 DNA: TGCAGCGTTGAACTTGACAGGTCCCCCGGGTTCTACAATGAGCAGTTCTTC

D gene: NA
J gene: TRBJ2-5
V gene: TRBV30
clone size: NA
CDR3 protein: CAWSVGLAEETQYF
CDR3 DNA: TGTGCCTGGAGTGTAGGCCTAGCAGAAGAGACCCAGTACTTC

D gene: TRBD1
J gene: TRBJ1-2
V gene: TRBV4-1
clone size: NA
CDR3 protein: CASSHPGQVPQGYGYTF
CDR3 DNA: TGCGCCAGCAGCCACCCGGGACAGGTCCCACAGGGCTATGGCTACACCTTC

D gene: NA
J gene: TRBJ1-6
V gene: TRBV5-1
clone size: NA
CDR3 protein: CASSLGQVDSPLHF
CDR3 DNA: TGCGCCAGCAGCTTGGGGCAGGTCGATTCACCCCTCCACTTT

D gene: TRBD1
J gene: TRBJ1-6
V gene: TRBV18
clone size: NA
CDR3 protein: CASSPGTGNNSPLHF
CDR3 DNA: TGTGCCAGCTCACCCGGGACAGGAAATAATTCACCCCTCCACTTT

D gene: NA
J gene: TRBJ2-5
V gene: TRBV5-6
clone size: NA
CDR3 protein: CASRIRRQETQYF
CDR3 DNA: TGTGCCAGCAGAATCAGGCGACAAGAGACCCAGTACTTC

D gene: NA
J gene: TRBJ2-3
V gene: TRBV6-4
clone size: NA
CDR3 protein: CASSDSAATGSDTQYF
CDR3 DNA: TGTGCCAGCAGTGACTCTGCGGCGACGGGGTCAGATACGCAGTATTTT

D gene: NA
J gene: TRBJ1-1
V gene: TRBV19
clone size: NA
CDR3 protein: CASSPAGYTEAFF
CDR3 DNA: TGTGCCAGTAGTCCCGCGGGCTACACTGAAGCTTTCTTT

D gene: NA
J gene: TRBJ2-7
V gene: TRBV12-3/TRBV12-4
clone size: NA
CDR3 protein: CATNRGGTYEQYF
CDR3 DNA: TGTGCCACCAACAGGGGGGGGACCTACGAGCAGTACTTC

D gene: NA
J gene: TRBJ1-2
V gene: TRBV19
clone size: few
CDR3 protein: CASSTLQGWVGGYTF
CDR3 DNA: TGTGCCAGTAGTACCCTCCAGGGGTGGGTTGGCGGCTACACCTTC

D gene: NA
J gene: TRBJ1-5
V gene: TRBV11-2
clone size: NA
CDR3 protein: CASSFGQGAGSNQPQHF
CDR3 DNA: TGTGCCAGCAGCTTTGGGCAGGGAGCGGGTAGCAATCAGCCCCAGCATTTT

D gene: NA
J gene: TRBJ1-1
V gene: TRBV19
clone size: once
CDR3 protein: CASSSPGHVNTEAFF
CDR3 DNA: TGTGCCAGTAGTTCCCCTGGACACGTGAACACTGAAGCTTTCTTT

D gene: TRBD2
J gene: TRBJ2-7
V gene: TRBV6-2/TRBV6-3
clone size: once
CDR3 protein: CASSYWLAGTYEQYF
CDR3 DNA: TGTGCCAGCAGTTACTGGCTAGCGGGCACCTACGAGCAGTACTTC

D gene: NA
J gene: TRBJ1-3
V gene: TRBV30
clone size: NA
CDR3 protein: CAWSVGQITGNTIYF
CDR3 DNA: TGTGCCTGGAGTGTAGGACAGATTACTGGAAACACCATATATTTT

D gene: NA
J gene: TRBJ2-3
V gene: TRBV11-3
clone size: medium-sized
CDR3 protein: CASSGRTPDTQYF
CDR3 DNA: TGTGCCAGCAGCGGACGGACTCCAGATACGCAGTATTTT

D gene: NA
J gene: TRBJ2-5
V gene: TRBV5-1
clone size: NA
CDR3 protein: CASSLGQQETQYF
CDR3 DNA: TGCGCCAGCAGCTTGGGGCAACAAGAGACCCAGTACTTC

D gene: NA
J gene: TRBJ1-2
V gene: TRBV18
clone size: NA
CDR3 protein: CASSPQWKGHNYGYTF
CDR3 DNA: TGTGCCAGCTCACCACAGTGGAAGGGACATAACTATGGCTACACCTTC

D gene: TRBD2
J gene: TRBJ2-1
V gene: TRBV27
clone size: NA
CDR3 protein: CASSDRLAVFHEQFF
CDR3 DNA: TGTGCCAGCAGCGACCGACTAGCGGTGTTCCATGAGCAGTTCTTC

D gene: TRBD1
J gene: TRBJ1-2
V gene: TRBV5-1
clone size: NA
CDR3 protein: CASSPPSGQGNYGYTF
CDR3 DNA: TGCGCCAGCAGCCCACCCTCCGGACAGGGAAACTATGGCTACACCTTC

D gene: NA
J gene: TRBJ2-3
V gene: TRBV11-3
clone size: NA
CDR3 protein: CASSLGPGTDTQYF
CDR3 DNA: TGTGCCAGCAGCTTAGGGCCTGGCACAGATACGCAGTATTTT

D gene: TRBD1
J gene: TRBJ2-6
V gene: TRBV6-4
clone size: NA
CDR3 protein: CASSETGGSGANVLTF
CDR3 DNA: TGTGCCAGCAGTGAGACAGGGGGCTCTGGGGCCAACGTCCTGACTTTC

D gene: NA
J gene: TRBJ1-4
V gene: TRBV24-1
clone size: NA
CDR3 protein: CATSDGGTANEKLFF
CDR3 DNA: TGTGCCACCAGTGATGGTGGCACCGCTAATGAAAAACTGTTTTTT

D gene: TRBD2
J gene: TRBJ2-3
V gene: TRBV5-8
clone size: NA
CDR3 protein: CASSLVLAGGTDTQYF
CDR3 DNA: TGTGCCAGCAGCTTGGTACTAGCGGGAGGGACAGATACGCAGTATTTT

D gene: TRBD2
J gene: TRBJ2-7
V gene: TRBV5-4
clone size: NA
CDR3 protein: CASSLGSSGVYEQYF
CDR3 DNA: TGTGCCAGCAGCTTGGGGTCTAGCGGGGTCTACGAGCAGTACTTC

D gene: NA
J gene: TRBJ2-1
V gene: TRBV2
clone size: NA
CDR3 protein: CASRPTSPYNEQFF
CDR3 DNA: TGTGCCAGCAGACCCACTAGCCCCTACAATGAGCAGTTCTTC

D gene: TRBD2
J gene: TRBJ2-1
V gene: TRBV7-2
clone size: NA
CDR3 protein: CASSTQRGGRKNEQFF
CDR3 DNA: TGTGCCAGCAGTACCCAGCGGGGGGGCCGTAAGAATGAGCAGTTCTTC

D gene: TRBD1
J gene: TRBJ2-7
V gene: TRBV7-7
clone size: NA
CDR3 protein: CASSLGTGGSQYF
CDR3 DNA: TGTGCTAGCAGCCTTGGGACAGGGGGGTCGCAGTACTTC